This TCR beta chain was found in a study of OX40 agonist ivuxolimab in advanced cancers. Study in general: Patients were dosed with the agonistic anti-OX40 (CD134) antibody ivuxolimab. Study-level results: Low normalized T-cell clonal expansion was also seen in some nonresponders.

The length of the CDR3 is 15 residues. With 0 bases clipped from V and 5 bases from J, the junction kept 4 bases outside the gene matches. The germline V gene encodes CDR1 MNHEY and CDR2 SMNVEV (reference sequence). Note on this clone: Its antigen is not known.

Clones were sequenced by immunoSEQ multiplex PCR, and TCRdb holds only the in-frame ones, with some missing. The repertoire consists of 60,000 or so clones, with around 90% occurring once and the leading ten covering 8.5% to 14%. This clonotype originated in an adult with an advanced solid tumor such as melanoma, head and neck, liver or kidney cancer. The source was CD4+ or CD8+ T cells sorted from blood, collected in a trial of the OX40 agonist ivuxolimab. The rearrangement uses TRBV27 and TRBJ2-7; 10 bases match TRBD2. For the CDR3, the DNA is TGTGCCAGCAGTTTATCGGGACTAGCGTGGGACGAGCAGTACTTC. This encodes CASSLSGLAWDEQYF.